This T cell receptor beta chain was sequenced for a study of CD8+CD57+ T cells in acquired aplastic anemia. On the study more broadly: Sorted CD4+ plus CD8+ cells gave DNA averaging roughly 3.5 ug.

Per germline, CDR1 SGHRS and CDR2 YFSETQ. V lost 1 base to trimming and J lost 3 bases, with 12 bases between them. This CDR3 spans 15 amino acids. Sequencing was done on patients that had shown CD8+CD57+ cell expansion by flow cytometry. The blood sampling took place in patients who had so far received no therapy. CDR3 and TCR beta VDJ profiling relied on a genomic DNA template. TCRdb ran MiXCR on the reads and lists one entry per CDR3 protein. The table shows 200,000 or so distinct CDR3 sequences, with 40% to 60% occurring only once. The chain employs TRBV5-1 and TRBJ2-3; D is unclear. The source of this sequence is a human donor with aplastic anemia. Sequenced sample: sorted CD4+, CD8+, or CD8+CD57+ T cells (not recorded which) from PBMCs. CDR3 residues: CASSLSGRGTDTQYF. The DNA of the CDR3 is TGCGCCAGCAGCTTGTCCGGACGCGGAACAGATACGCAGTATTTT.